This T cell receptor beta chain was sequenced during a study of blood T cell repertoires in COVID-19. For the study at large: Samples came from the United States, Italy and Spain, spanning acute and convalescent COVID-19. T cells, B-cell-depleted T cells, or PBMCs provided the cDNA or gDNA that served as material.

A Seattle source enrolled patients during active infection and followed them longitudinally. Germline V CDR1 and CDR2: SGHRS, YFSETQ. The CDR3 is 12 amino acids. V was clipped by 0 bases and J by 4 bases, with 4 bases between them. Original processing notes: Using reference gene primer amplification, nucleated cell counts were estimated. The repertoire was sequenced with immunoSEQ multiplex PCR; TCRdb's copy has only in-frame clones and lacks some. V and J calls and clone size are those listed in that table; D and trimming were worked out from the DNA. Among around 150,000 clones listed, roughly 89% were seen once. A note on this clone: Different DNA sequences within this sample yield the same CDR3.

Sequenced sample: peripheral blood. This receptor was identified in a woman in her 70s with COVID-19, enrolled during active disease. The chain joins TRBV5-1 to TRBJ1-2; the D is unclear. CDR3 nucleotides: TGCGCCAGCAGCTTGGACAGCTATGGCTACACCTTC. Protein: CASSLDSYGYTF.